The text below deals with one T cell receptor (beta chain). The antigen it binds to is not known. The sample holds no much larger clone one base away, and base qualities are not on file. This sample is drawn from a study of blood T cell repertoires in COVID-19 (dated by TCRdb to 2019 to 2021). A note on the overall study: Samples covering the acute and convalescent phases of COVID-19 were provided by collaborators in the United States, Italy and Spain. The material from the prospective study consisted of cDNA or gDNA derived from T cells, B-cell-depleted T cells, or PBMCs. The dataset comprised deeply sampled blood TCRbeta repertoires from subjects exposed to, actively infected with, or recovered from COVID-19. The repertoires were released in a freely available public database intended as a resource for research on the immune response to SARS-CoV-2. The samples were drawn from the first 160 participants of the ongoing ImmuneRACE study and from about 1,200 subjects provided by 6 global collaborators. The sample metadata nearly always contained a de-identified subject ID, COVID-19 status, age in years and sex. Where HLA class I and class II types were available, the types were taken from metadata supplied by the sample provider, not from assay-based typing. The study at large found these results: The amount of clinical and demographic metadata varied by source and participant and was provided uncurated.

The CDR3 starts with the cysteine, ends with the phenylalanine, and has 12 residues. Only the CDR3 part of the read is kept: 36 bases, read in frame from the first base. V sheds 6 bases and J sheds 6 bases, leaving 11 bases between their ends. The germline V gene encodes CDR1 SNHLY and CDR2 FYNNEI. TCRbeta CDR3 regions were amplified from genomic DNA using the immunoSEQ Assay, a bias-controlled multiplex PCR. The paper's data handling went like this. The number of nucleated cells in each sample was estimated from the amplification of reference gene primers within the assay. Sequence reads were collapsed and filtered to measure the absolute abundance of every unique TCRbeta CDR3 rearrangement. For each sample, productive Simpson clonality was calculated as the square root of Simpson's diversity index over productive rearrangements. The source is immuneACCESS, and TCRdb retained only in-frame sequences with V and J called. Part of the clones is not carried over; for the studies checked, unresolved V genes explain less than half of this, and the remainder is unexplained. V, J and clone size were drawn from that table, and D and trimming were deduced from the DNA. In this sample the table shows under 300,000 clones, around four fifths of which occur a single time. 4.5% to 6.5% of the sample belongs to the ten largest clones.

Each collaborating institution followed its own protocols to collect whole blood in K2EDTA tubes. For TCRbeta analysis, collaborators shipped samples in one of three forms: frozen whole blood, isolated PBMCs, or DNA extracted from either of those sample types. The rearranged chain carries TRBV2 and TRBJ1-2; the D gene is unclear. The TCR comes from an elderly man with acute or convalescent COVID-19. The sequenced material came from peripheral blood. The sequenced DNA: TGTGCCAGCAGGGAGGATCTGCATGGCTACACCTTC. Its amino acids are CASREDLHGYTF.